Listed here are 22 T cell receptor beta chains from one sample, sequenced in a study of blood T cell repertoires in COVID-19. Libraries were prepared by immunoSEQ multiplex PCR; TCRdb keeps only in-frame clonotypes and omits some of them. The table has some 250,000 clones, about 86% seen once; the top ten hold about 3.1%. The sequenced sample was peripheral blood. These receptors came from a woman aged 25 to 39 who had recovered from COVID-19.

Written as DNA, the CDR3 is TGTGCCAGCAAATGGGACAGGGCACGCAACTATGGCTACACCTTC. Amino acids: CASKWDRARNYGYTF. The gene calls are TRBV2 and TRBJ1-2; the match to TRBD1 covers 9 bases. Germline CDR1 SNHLY, CDR2 FYNNEI. The ends lost 7 bases at V and 2 bases at J; junction bases unmatched: 8. CDR3 size: 15 residues.

With respect to this clone: One junction end does not reproduce the germline sequence, and a read error may be involved. The chain carries TRBV5-4 and TRBJ1-2; possibly TRBD1 for D (6 bases). The CDR3 is 16 amino acids. Germline CDR1 and CDR2: SGHNT and YYREEE (reference sequence). The CDR3 bases are TGTGCCAGCAGCCCGCCGACAGGTTACGCTAATTATGGCTACACCTTC. This gives the protein CASSPPTGYANYGYTF.

The genes are TRBV5-1 and TRBJ2-6, with D possibly TRBD1 on 6 matching bases. CDR3 size: 16 residues. CDR1 is SGHRS, CDR2 YFSETQ, per germline. Trimming left V 2 bases short and J 0 bases short, with 9 bases between. The CDR3 DNA sequence: TGCGCCAGCAGCTTCAGGGGTGACTCTGGGGCCAACGTCCTGACTTTC. Protein product: CASSFRGDSGANVLTF.

This chain uses TRBV7-2 with TRBJ2-5; tentative D call: TRBD2 (5 bases). V shed 1 base and J shed 3 bases, with 12 bases lying between them. Germline V CDR1 and CDR2: SGHTA, FQGNSA. This CDR3 is 15 amino acids long. The CDR3 sequence: CASSLVPSGEETQYF. In nucleotides, the CDR3 is TGTGCCAGCAGCTTAGTGCCTTCCGGGGAAGAGACCCAGTACTTC.

The genes are TRBV5-1 and TRBJ2-3; a weak D match, TRBD1 (6 bases). This CDR3 comprises 15 residues. V was cut by 0 bases and J by 5 bases, with 13 bases left in between. Per the germline V gene, CDR1 is SGHRS and CDR2 is YFSETQ. DNA for the CDR3: TGCGCCAGCAGCTTGGGCCTCTTAGGGGGAGATACGCAGTATTTT. Its protein product is CASSLGLLGGDTQYF.

The chain links TRBV5-1 to TRBJ2-7; TRBD1 matches at 10 bases. Germline V gene sequence: CDR1 SGHRS, CDR2 YFSETQ. Trimming cost V 4 bases and J 3 bases; bases outside gene matches: 13. This CDR3 comprises 17 residues. The CDR3 sequence: CASSLNPTGGAIYEQYF. In DNA form, the CDR3 reads TGCGCCAGCAGCCTCAACCCGACAGGGGGCGCCATCTACGAGCAGTACTTC.

This chain links TRBV7-3 with TRBJ2-7; possible D gene TRBD2, 5 bases. V shed 0 bases and J shed 1 base, with 10 bases lying between them. CDR3 length equals 15 residues. Germline values: CDR1 SGHTA, CDR2 FQGTGA. The DNA for the CDR3 is TGTGCCAGCAGCTTAACGCCAGGAGGATCCTACGAGCAGTACTTC. It specifies CASSLTPGGSYEQYF.

The rearrangement uses TRBV5-1 and TRBJ2-2; no clear D gene. CDR1 and CDR2 from the germline V gene are SGHRS and YFSETQ. Trimming stripped 2 bases from V and 4 bases from J, with 9 bases between. The CDR3 covers 14 residues. The CDR3 loop is CASSLVRFTGELFF. In DNA, the CDR3 is TGCGCCAGCAGCTTAGTGCGGTTCACCGGGGAGCTGTTTTTT.

V and J are TRBV27 and TRBJ1-2; tentative D call: TRBD1 (5 bases). From germline, CDR1 is MNHEY and CDR2 SMNVEV (reference sequence). This CDR3 has 14 amino acids. Trimming took 8 bases from V and 2 from J, leaving 15 bases between them. The CDR3 nucleotides read TGTGCCAGCTCCTCCCGGTCAGGGAACTATGGCTACACCTTC. This codes for CASSSRSGNYGYTF.

V gene TRBV18 combines with J gene TRBJ1-2, with 8 bases identical to TRBD1. This CDR3 spans 16 amino acids. Germline CDR1 and CDR2: KGHSH and LQKENI. Unmatched junction bases numbered 10, after V lost 3 bases and J lost 4 bases. CDR3 in DNA: TGTGCCAGCTCACCTAACCCCGGGACAGGAGGCTATGGCTACACCTTC. Its translation is CASSPNPGTGGYGYTF.

This clone turned up a few times. This chain links TRBV6-5 with TRBJ2-2; the match to TRBD2 covers 8 bases. Germline CDR1 reads MNHEY; CDR2 reads SVGAGI. J gave up 3 bases and V 7 bases, and 7 bases lay outside the gene matches. This CDR3 contains 15 residues. The CDR3 bases are TGTGCCAGCACCGGCGGGGGGCTTGACACCGGGGAGCTGTTTTTT. Protein sequence: CASTGGGLDTGELFF.

V and J are TRBV7-9 and TRBJ1-1; 8 bases map to TRBD1. V lost 5 bases, J lost 0 bases, and 2 bases stayed unmatched. The CDR3 is 14 residues long. Looked up from germline, CDR1 is SEHNR and CDR2 is FQNEAQ (reference sequence). In DNA, the CDR3 is TGTGCCAGCAGCCAGGGACAGGTGAACACTGAAGCTTTCTTT. It encodes CASSQGQVNTEAFF.

About this clone: Additional DNA sequences in this sample encode the identical CDR3. The V and J genes are TRBV7-3 and TRBJ2-1; the match to TRBD2 covers 12 bases. Germline lookup yields CDR1 SGHTA and CDR2 FQGTGA. The CDR3 has 15 amino acids. The J segment lost 4 bases and the V segment lost 4 bases, leaving 2 bases of the junction unmatched. CDR3: CASSSLAGGYNEQFF. For the CDR3, the DNA is TGTGCCAGCAGCTCCCTAGCGGGGGGGTACAATGAGCAGTTCTTC.

This chain uses TRBV11-2 with TRBJ2-7; tentative D call: TRBD1 (5 bases). CDR1 is SGHAT, CDR2 FQNNGV, per germline. Trimming stripped 2 bases from V and 2 bases from J, with 10 bases between. The CDR3 is 14 amino acids. CDR3: CASSLFGAAYEQYF. For the CDR3, the DNA is TGTGCCAGCAGCTTATTTGGGGCCGCCTACGAGCAGTACTTC. The variable domain in full, completed from reference TRBV11-2 and TRBJ2-7, reads EAGVAQSPRYKIIEKRQSVAFWCNPISGHATLYWYQQILGQGPKLLIQFQNNGVVDDSQLPKDRFSAERLKGVDSTLKIQPAKLEDSAVYLCASSLFGAAYEQYFGPGTRLTVT.

This sequence joins TRBV4-3 and TRBJ1-1; D is undetermined. This CDR3 has 15 amino acids. Germline assignment: CDR1 LGHNA and CDR2 YSLEER. With 0 bases removed from V and 4 bases from J, the gap between germline ends came to 12 bases. The CDR3 loop reads CASSQDRASGTEAFF. The DNA for the CDR3 is TGCGCCAGCAGCCAAGATCGTGCTTCGGGCACTGAAGCTTTCTTT.

The chain couples TRBV5-1 to TRBJ1-1, with TRBD1 as a possible D gene (5 bases). Germline-derived CDR1 and CDR2 are SGHRS and YFSETQ. V was pared by 4 bases and J by 5 bases, with 15 bases between. The CDR3 is made up of 14 amino acids. CDR3 loop: CASSDGTPGTEAFF. The CDR3 DNA reads as TGCGCCAGCAGCGACGGGACTCCAGGAACTGAAGCTTTCTTT.

The chain uses TRBV18 and TRBJ2-1, with 10 nucleotides matching TRBD2. J lost 9 bases, V lost 5 bases, and 7 bases had no gene match. The CDR3 is 14 residues long. Germline V gene lookup returns CDR1 KGHSH and CDR2 LQKENI. The CDR3, as DNA: TGTGCCAGCTCAGGGCTAGCGGGGGAAAGTGAGCAGTTCTTC. Its translation is CASSGLAGESEQFF.

The chain carries TRBV10-3 and TRBJ2-7; 10 bases line up with TRBD1. Germline values: CDR1 ENHRY, CDR2 SYGVKD. J gave up 2 bases and V 8 bases, and 6 bases lay outside the gene matches. The CDR3 spans 14 residues. The CDR3 spells CAIAAGTGAYEQYF. CDR3 nucleotide sequence: TGTGCCATCGCAGCCGGGACAGGGGCCTACGAGCAGTACTTC.

J is TRBJ1-6 and V is TRBV7-6; TRBD1 matches 8 bases. Germline lookup yields CDR1 SGHVS and CDR2 FNYEAQ. The V gene end was trimmed by 5 bases and the J gene end by 7 bases; junction bases not matched to a gene: 10. This CDR3 is 16 amino acids long. In DNA, the CDR3 is TGTGCCAGCAGCCCAGTAGACCGGGACAGGAATTCACCCCTCCACTTT. Translation gives CASSPVDRDRNSPLHF. Looking up the rest from reference TRBV7-6 and TRBJ1-6 gives the full variable domain: GAGVSQSPRYKVTKRGQDVALRCDPISGHVSLYWYRQALGQGPEFLTYFNYEAQQDKSGLPNDRFSAERPEGSISTLTIQRTEQRDSAMYRCASSPVDRDRNSPLHFGNGTRLTVT.

J is TRBJ1-2 and V is TRBV6-5, with 7 nucleotides matching TRBD1. The CDR3 covers 13 residues. J was trimmed by 6 bases and V by 6 bases; bases with no gene match: 7. In germline, CDR1 is MNHEY, CDR2 SVGAGI. The CDR3 protein is CASRITGEDGYTF. The CDR3 DNA reads as TGTGCCAGCAGAATCACAGGGGAAGATGGCTACACCTTC.

This chain links TRBV6-5 with TRBJ1-1; TRBD1 agrees at 7 bases. Trimming removed 5 bases from V and 6 bases from J; junction bases left unmatched: 3. Germline V gene sequence: CDR1 MNHEY, CDR2 SVGAGI. This CDR3 has 12 amino acids. The CDR3 coding sequence is TGTGCCAGCAGTCCTGGACAGGCTGAAGCTTTCTTT. This sequence encodes CASSPGQAEAFF.

The V and J genes are TRBV30 and TRBJ1-6, with D unresolved. V was cut by 7 bases and J by 0 bases, with 10 bases left in between. CDR1 is GTSNPN and CDR2 is SVGIG in the germline V gene (reference sequence). CDR3 size: 14 residues. CDR3 nucleotides: TGTGCCTCCATGAGGAGCTCCTATAATTCACCCCTCCACTTT. It translates to CASMRSSYNSPLHF.